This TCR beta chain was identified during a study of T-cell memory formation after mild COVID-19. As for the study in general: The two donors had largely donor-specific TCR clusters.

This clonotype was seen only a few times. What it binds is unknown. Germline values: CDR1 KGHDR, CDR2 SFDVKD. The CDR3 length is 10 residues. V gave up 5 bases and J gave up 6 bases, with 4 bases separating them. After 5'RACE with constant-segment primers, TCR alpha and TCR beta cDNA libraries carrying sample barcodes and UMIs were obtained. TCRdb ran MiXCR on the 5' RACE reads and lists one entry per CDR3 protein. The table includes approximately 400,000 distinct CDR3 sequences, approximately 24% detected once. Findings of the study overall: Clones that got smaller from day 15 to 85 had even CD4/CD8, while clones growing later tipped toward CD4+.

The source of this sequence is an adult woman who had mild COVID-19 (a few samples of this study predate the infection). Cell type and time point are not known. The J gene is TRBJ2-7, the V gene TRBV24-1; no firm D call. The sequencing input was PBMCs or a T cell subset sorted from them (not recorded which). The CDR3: CATSGREQYF. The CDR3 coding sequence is TGTGCCACCAGTGGTCGCGAGCAGTACTTC.